This T cell receptor beta chain was captured by sequencing in a study of T cells after yellow fever vaccination (dated by TCRdb to about 2019). Concerning the study at large: Libraries from fractions with low cell numbers were prepared with the SMART-Seq v4 Ultra Low Input RNA kit. Bulk TCR alpha and beta repertoires were sequenced longitudinally to track T-cell clones before and after primary and booster YFV17D yellow fever vaccination. The cohort comprised two healthy male donors, one aged 18 to 30 and one aged 30 to 40 years. Blood was drawn at multiple timepoints before and after primary and secondary immunization, with bulk PBMC replicates and cell subsets isolated. Broad study findings and their caveats: Compared with the primary T-cell response, the secondary T-cell response was weaker but faster, peaking on day 5 rather than day 15. A small fraction of clonotypes appeared in both the CD4 and CD8 compartments, likely as a result of convergent recombination. Because abundant contaminating clonotypes from the bulk population could be contained in FACS-sorted repertoires, computational filtering was required. Most clones expanded after primary vaccination were re-detected after the booster (around 96% of CD4 and about 88% of CD8), suggesting broad memory maintenance. Because the study included only a couple of donors, the extent to which the findings can be generalized is limited.

In this sample, this clonotype turned up a few times. Its recognized antigen is unknown. Base-call qualities are not available, and no considerably larger clone is one nucleotide away. TCR cDNA was synthesized by 5'RACE template switching, through which a universal primer site and unique molecular identifiers were introduced. cDNA synthesis was primed from both the TCR alpha and TCR beta constant segments. Libraries were amplified in two PCR steps, with sample barcodes and sequencing adapters added in the second step. Sequencing of libraries was done on Illumina HiSeq 2500 (2x100 bp) or NovaSeq (2x150 bp). In the original analysis: Demultiplexing of reads and collapsing into UMI consensus sequences were performed with MIGEC, and V(D)J alignment was carried out with MiXCR. Clonotypes responding to the vaccine were identified with edgeR on replicate PBMC samples, with the criteria of FDR below 0.01 and a log2 fold change above 5 up to day 15. Each bulk clonotype was labeled CD4 or CD8 based on which sequenced repertoire, CD4 or CD8, contained the clonotype at higher abundance. Using fastp at Q25 and MiXCR, TCRdb reprocessed the public reads and kept productive beta chains. Rows with a matching CDR3 protein are joined into one entry that keeps the most common DNA and genes. The authors' filters were not applied to this entry. This sample holds tens of thousands of distinct CDR3 sequences; 5% to 8% were observed only once. About 40% of the sample belongs to the ten largest clones.

CDR3 length: 14 amino acids, cysteine to phenylalanine. Only CDR3 DNA is held: 42 bases, read in frame from base 1. The V end loses 5 bases and the J end loses 2 bases, and a stretch of 11 bases separates them. CDR1 and CDR2, per the germline V gene, are SGHVS and FNYEAQ. In light of the paper, this sample's treatment or condition label describes: live attenuated yellow fever vaccine strain. A standard Ficoll-Paque protocol was used to isolate PBMCs from peripheral blood. CD4 and CD8 T-cell fractions were isolated with Dynabeads CD4 and CD8 positive selection kits. TriZol was used to extract RNA from bulk PBMCs, CD4 and CD8 fractions, and dextramer-positive and dextramer-negative fractions.

The TCR originated in a man between 18 and 29 years old who received the YFV17D yellow fever vaccine. The chain joins TRBV7-6 to TRBJ2-3; D gene: possibly TRBD2, on 6 matching bases. The specimen comprised CD8+ T cells sorted from PBMCs, sampled more than 35 days after the first yellow fever vaccination. The DNA is as follows: TGTGCCAGCAGCCCGGGGAGGTCCACAGATACGCAGTATTTT. Protein translation: CASSPGRSTDTQYF.